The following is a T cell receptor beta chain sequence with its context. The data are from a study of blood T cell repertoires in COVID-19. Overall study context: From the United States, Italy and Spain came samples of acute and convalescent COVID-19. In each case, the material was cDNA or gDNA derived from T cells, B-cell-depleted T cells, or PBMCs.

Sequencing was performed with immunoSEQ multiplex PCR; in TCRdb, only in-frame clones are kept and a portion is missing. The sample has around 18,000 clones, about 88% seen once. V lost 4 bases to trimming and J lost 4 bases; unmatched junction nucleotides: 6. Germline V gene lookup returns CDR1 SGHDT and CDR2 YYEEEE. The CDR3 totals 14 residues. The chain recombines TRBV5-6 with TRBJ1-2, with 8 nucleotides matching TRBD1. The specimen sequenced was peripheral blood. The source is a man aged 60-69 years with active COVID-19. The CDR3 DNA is TGTGCCAGCAGCCTAATCGGACAGGGCTATGGCTACACCTTC. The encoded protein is CASSLIGQGYGYTF.